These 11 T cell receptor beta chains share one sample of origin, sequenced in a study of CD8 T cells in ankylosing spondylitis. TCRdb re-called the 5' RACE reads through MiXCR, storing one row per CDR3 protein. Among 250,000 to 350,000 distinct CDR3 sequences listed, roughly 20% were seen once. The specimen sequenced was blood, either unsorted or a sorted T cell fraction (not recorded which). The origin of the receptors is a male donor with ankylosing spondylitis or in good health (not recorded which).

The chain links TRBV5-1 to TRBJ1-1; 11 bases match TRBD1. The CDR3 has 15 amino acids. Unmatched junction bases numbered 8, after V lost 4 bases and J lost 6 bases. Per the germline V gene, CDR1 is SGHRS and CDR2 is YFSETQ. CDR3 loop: CASSGTGTGGPEAFF. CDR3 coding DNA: TGCGCCAGCAGCGGGACCGGGACAGGGGGACCTGAAGCTTTCTTT. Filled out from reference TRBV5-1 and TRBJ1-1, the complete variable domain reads KAGVTQTPRYLIKTRGQQVTLSCSPISGHRSVSWYQQTPGQGLQFLFEYFSETQRNKGNFPGRFSGRQFSNSRSEMNVSTLELGDSALYLCASSGTGTGGPEAFFGQGTRLTVV.

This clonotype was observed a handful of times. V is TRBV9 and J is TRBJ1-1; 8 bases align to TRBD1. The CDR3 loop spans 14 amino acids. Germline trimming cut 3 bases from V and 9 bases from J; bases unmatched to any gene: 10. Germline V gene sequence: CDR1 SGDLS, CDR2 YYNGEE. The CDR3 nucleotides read TGTGCCAGCAGCGGGTACGACAGGGGTAAGCAAGCTTTCTTT. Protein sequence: CASSGYDRGKQAFF.

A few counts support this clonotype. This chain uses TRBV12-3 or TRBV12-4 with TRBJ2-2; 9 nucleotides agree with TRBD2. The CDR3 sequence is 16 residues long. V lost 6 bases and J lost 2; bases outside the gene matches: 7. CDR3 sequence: CASSRIAGVNTGELFF. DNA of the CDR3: TGTGCCAGCAGCAGAATAGCGGGAGTAAACACCGGGGAGCTGTTTTTT.

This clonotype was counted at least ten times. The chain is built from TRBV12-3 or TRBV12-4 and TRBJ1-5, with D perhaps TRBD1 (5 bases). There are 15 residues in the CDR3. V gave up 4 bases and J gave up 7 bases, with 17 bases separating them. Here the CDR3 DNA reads TGTGCCAGCAGTTCAGTGGCAGGGCGAGGGCAGCCCCAGCATTTT. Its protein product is CASSSVAGRGQPQHF.

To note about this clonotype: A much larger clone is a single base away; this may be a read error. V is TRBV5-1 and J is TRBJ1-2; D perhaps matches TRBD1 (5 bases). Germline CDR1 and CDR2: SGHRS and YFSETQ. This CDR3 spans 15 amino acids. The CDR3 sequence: CASSLDQGYGYDYTF. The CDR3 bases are TGCGCCAGCAGCTTGGACCAGGGATACGGCTATGACTACACCTTC.

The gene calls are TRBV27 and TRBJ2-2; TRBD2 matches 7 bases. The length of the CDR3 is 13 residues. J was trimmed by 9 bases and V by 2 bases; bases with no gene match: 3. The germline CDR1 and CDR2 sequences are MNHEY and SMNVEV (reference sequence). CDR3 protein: CASSLRLARELFF. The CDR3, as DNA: TGTGCCAGCAGTTTAAGACTAGCCCGGGAGCTGTTTTTT.

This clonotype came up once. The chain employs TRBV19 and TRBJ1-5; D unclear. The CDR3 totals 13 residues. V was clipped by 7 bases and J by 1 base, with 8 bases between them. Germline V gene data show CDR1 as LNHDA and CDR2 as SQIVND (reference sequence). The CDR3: CASNGRSNQPQHF. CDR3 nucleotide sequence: TGTGCCAGTAACGGTAGGAGCAATCAGCCCCAGCATTTT.

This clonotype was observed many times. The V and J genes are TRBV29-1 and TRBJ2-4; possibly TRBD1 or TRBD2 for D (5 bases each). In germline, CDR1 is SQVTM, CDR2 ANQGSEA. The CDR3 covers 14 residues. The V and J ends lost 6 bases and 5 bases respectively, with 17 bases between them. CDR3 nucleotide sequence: TGCAGCGTCCCCGGGACCCACGGGGAAAACATTCAGTACTTC. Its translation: CSVPGTHGENIQYF.

CDR3 bases: TGTGCCAGCAGTTACGGGGGCCAGAACACTGAAGCTTTCTTT. Translated: CASSYGGQNTEAFF. V gene TRBV6-5 combines with J gene TRBJ1-1, with D possibly TRBD1 on 6 matching bases. Per the germline V gene, CDR1 is MNHEY and CDR2 is SVGAGI. The CDR3 runs to 14 residues. V shed 2 bases and J shed 1 base, with 8 bases lying between them.

This CDR3 reads CASSLEGGAVSPLHF. CDR3 sequence (DNA): TGTGCCAGCAGTTTAGAAGGTGGGGCAGTGTCACCCCTCCACTTT. This chain connects TRBV27 to TRBJ1-6; D is possibly TRBD1 (5 bases). CDR3 length: 15 residues. Germline V lookup: CDR1 MNHEY, CDR2 SMNVEV (reference sequence). V was trimmed by 2 bases and J by 10 bases, leaving 15 bases between them.

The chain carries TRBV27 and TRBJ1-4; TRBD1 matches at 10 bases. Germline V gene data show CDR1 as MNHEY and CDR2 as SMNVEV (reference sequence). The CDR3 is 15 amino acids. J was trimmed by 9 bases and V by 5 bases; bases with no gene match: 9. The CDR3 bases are TGTGCCAGCAGTCCGGGGACAGGGGAAAGAAAAAAACTGTTTTTT. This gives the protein CASSPGTGERKKLFF.